This TCR beta chain was observed in a study of PD-1 blockade in classical Hodgkin lymphoma. Following autologous stem cell transplantation, relapse occurred in every patient, and exposure to brentuximab vedotin varied. V was trimmed by 0 bases and J by 7 bases, leaving 6 bases between them. The CDR3 is 12 residues long. Germline V gene lookup returns CDR1 MGHRA and CDR2 YSYEKL. TCRdb's copy holds only in-frame clones and misses some; the assay was immunoSEQ multiplex PCR. The sample comprises about 36,000 clones, around 63% of which are singletons, and roughly an eighth rests with the top ten. The clonotype was recovered from a human donor with classical Hodgkin lymphoma. The sample in question was peripheral blood mononuclear cells (PBMCs), obtained before the second cycle of nivolumab. The chain combines TRBV4-1 with TRBJ1-2, with D uncertain. Written as DNA, the CDR3 is TGCGCCAGCAGCCAAGAGGCGGGTGGCTACACCTTC. Amino acids: CASSQEAGGYTF.